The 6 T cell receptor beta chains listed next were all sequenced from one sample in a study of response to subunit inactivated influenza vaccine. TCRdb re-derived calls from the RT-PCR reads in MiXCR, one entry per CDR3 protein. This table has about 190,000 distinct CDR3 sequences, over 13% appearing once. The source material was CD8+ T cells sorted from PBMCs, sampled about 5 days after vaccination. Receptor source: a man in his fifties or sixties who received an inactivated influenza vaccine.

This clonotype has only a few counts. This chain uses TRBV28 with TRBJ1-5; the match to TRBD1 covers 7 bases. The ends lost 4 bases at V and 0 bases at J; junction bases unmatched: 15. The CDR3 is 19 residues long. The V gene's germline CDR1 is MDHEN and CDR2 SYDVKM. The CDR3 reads CASSWRRGRGDYSNQPQHF. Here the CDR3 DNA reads TGTGCCAGCAGTTGGCGCCGGGGCAGGGGGGACTATAGCAATCAGCCCCAGCATTTT.

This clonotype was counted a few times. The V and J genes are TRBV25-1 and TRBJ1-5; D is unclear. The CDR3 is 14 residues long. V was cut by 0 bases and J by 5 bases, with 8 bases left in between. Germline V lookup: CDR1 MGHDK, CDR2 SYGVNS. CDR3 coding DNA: TGTGCCAGCAGTGAATACCGGGTCTATCAGCCCCAGCATTTT. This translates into CASSEYRVYQPQHF.

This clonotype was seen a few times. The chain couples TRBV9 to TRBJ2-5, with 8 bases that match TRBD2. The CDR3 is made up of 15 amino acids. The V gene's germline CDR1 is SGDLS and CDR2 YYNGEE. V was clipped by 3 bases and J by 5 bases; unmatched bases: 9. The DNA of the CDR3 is TGTGCCAGCAGCGAGGGGGGGACTAGGGGGGAGACCCAGTACTTC. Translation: CASSEGGTRGETQYF.

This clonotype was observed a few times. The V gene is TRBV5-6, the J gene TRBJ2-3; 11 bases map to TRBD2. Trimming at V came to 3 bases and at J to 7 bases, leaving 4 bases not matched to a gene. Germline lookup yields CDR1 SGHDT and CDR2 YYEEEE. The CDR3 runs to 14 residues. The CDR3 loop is CASSSSGRRNTQYF. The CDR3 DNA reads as TGTGCCAGCAGCTCTAGCGGGAGGCGTAATACGCAGTATTTT.

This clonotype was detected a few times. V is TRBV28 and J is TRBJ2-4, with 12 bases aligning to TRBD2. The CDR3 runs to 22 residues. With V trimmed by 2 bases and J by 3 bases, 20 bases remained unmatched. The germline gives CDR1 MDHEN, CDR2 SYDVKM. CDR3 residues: CASSLLPSRGSSGRADKNIQYF. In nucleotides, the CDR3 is TGTGCCAGCAGTTTACTCCCTTCCCGGGGGTCTAGCGGGAGGGCCGACAAAAACATTCAGTACTTC.

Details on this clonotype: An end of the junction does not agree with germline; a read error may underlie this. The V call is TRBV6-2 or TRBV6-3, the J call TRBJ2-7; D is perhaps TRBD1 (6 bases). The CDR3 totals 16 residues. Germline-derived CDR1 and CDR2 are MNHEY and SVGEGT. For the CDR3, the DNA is TGTGCCAGCAGTTGGAATCGACAGGCCCTCTCCCACGAGCAGTACTTC. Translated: CASSWNRQALSHEQYF.